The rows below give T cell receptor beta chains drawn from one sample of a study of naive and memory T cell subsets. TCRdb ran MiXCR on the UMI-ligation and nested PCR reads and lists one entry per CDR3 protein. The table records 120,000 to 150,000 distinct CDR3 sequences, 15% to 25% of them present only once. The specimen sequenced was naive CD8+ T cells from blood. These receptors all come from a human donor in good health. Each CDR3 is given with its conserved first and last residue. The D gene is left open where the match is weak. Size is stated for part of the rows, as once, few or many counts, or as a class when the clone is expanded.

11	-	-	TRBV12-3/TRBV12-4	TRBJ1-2	TGTGCCAGCAGGGACTGGAGGGCGAGAACCTTC	CASRDWRARTF
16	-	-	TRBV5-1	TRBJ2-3	TGCGCCAGCAGCCCTTGGACAGCTCAAAGCACAGATACGCAGTATTTT	CASSPWTAQSTDTQYF
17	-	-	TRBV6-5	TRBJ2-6	TGTGCCAGGTCGGGTGGGCAGAGATTCTCTGGGGCCAACGTCCTGACTTTC	CARSGGQRFSGANVLTF
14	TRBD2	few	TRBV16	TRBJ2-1	TGTGCCAGCAGCCTCCCGGGGGGGGAAGATGAGCAGTTCTTC	CASSLPGGEDEQFF
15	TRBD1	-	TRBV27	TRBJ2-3	TGTGCCAGCAGTACCGGGACAGGGGTCGGGGATACGCAGTATTTT	CASSTGTGVGDTQYF
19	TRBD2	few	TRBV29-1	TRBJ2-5	TGCAGCGTTGAAGGAGAGATTCTCGAGGGAGGGCCATGGGAAGAGACCCAGTACTTC	CSVEGEILEGGPWEETQYF
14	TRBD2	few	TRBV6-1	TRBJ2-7	TGTGCCAGCAGTGAACTAGCGGGAGGGTCCGAGCAGTACTTC	CASSELAGGSEQYF
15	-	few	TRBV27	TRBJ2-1	TGTGCCAGCAGTCCGACCCTATACAGGACCAATGAGCAGTTCTTC	CASSPTLYRTNEQFF
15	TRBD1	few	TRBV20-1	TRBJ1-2	TGCAGTGCTATACGATTACAGGGGGCAGACTATGGCTACACCTTC	CSAIRLQGADYGYTF
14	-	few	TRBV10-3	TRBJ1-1	TGTGCCATCAGGGAGACAGAGATGAACACTGAAGCTTTCTTT	CAIRETEMNTEAFF
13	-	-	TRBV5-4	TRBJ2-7	TGTGCCAGCAGCTTGGAAAATGGACAGGAGCAGTACTTC	CASSLENGQEQYF
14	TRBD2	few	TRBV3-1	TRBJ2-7	TGTGCCAGCAGCCAAGGAGCGGGAGAGTACGAGCAGTACTTC	CASSQGAGEYEQYF
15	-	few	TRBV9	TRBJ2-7	TGTGCCAGCAGCGCCCACCCGGCAGGGCCCTACGAGCAGTACTTC	CASSAHPAGPYEQYF
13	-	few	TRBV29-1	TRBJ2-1	TGCAGCGTTGAACTGGGACTCCACAATGAGCAGTTCTTC	CSVELGLHNEQFF
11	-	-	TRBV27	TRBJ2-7	TGTGCCAGCAGTTTACCCCCCGAGCAGTACTTC	CASSLPPEQYF
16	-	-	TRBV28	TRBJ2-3	TGTGCCAGCAATTCCCTCCGGAACTCCTTGTTAGATACGCAGTATTTT	CASNSLRNSLLDTQYF
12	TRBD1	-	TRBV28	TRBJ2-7	TGTGCCAGCAGGGAGACAGGGCCCGAGCAGTACTTC	CASRETGPEQYF
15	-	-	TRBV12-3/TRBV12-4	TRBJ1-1	TGTGCCAGCAGCCTAAGGGAGGGGTGGGTCACTGAAGCTTTCTTT	CASSLREGWVTEAFF
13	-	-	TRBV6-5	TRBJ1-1	TGTGCCAGCAGGATAGGGGTGAGCGCTGAAGCTTTCTTT	CASRIGVSAEAFF
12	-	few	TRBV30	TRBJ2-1	TGTGCCTGGAATCCCGGGGCGGGTGAGCAGTTCTTC	CAWNPGAGEQFF
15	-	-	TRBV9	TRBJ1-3	TGTGCCAGCAGCCCCGGGGGGTTCTCTGGAAACACCATATATTTT	CASSPGGFSGNTIYF
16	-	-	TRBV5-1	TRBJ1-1	TGCGCCAGCAGCCCGGGTCCGGGCAGGGGAAACACTGAAGCTTTCTTT	CASSPGPGRGNTEAFF
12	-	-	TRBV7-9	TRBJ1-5	TGTGCCATCGGGACCGATAATCAGCCCCAGCATTTT	CAIGTDNQPQHF
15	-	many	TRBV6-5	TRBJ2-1	TGTGCCAGCAGTCCCCAAGCGGTTCCCTACAATGAGCAGTTCTTC	CASSPQAVPYNEQFF
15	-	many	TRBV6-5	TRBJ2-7	TGTGCCAGCAGTCCGAGACAGGAGTGGTCCGACGAGCAGTACTTC	CASSPRQEWSDEQYF
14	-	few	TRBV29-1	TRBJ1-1	TGCAGCGTTGAAGTGGGGGCGGTTTCTGCTGAAGCTTTCTTT	CSVEVGAVSAEAFF
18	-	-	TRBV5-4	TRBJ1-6	TGTGCCAGCAGCTCCGGTGGAGCAGGGGATTACGATAATTCACCCCTCCACTTT	CASSSGGAGDYDNSPLHF
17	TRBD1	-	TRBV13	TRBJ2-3	TGTGCCAGCAGCTTAGAGCCTGACAGGGATCGGGGAGATACGCAGTATTTT	CASSLEPDRDRGDTQYF
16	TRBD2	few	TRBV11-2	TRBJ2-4	TGTGCCAGCAGCCCCAGGACTAGCGGGAGGGAAAACATTCAGTACTTC	CASSPRTSGRENIQYF
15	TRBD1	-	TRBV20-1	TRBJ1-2	TGCAGTGCTAGAGATGGGGACAGCTATTCTTATGGCTACACCTTC	CSARDGDSYSYGYTF
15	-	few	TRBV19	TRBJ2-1	TGTGCTACAGGGGAGGGAGGGCCAAAATGGAATGAGCAGTTCTTC	CATGEGGPKWNEQFF
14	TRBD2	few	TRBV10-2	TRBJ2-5	TGCGCCAGCAGTGAGCAAGCGGGAAGGCCAACCCAGTACTTC	CASSEQAGRPTQYF
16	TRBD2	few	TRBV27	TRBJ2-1	TGTGCCAGCAGTTCCTCGGGACTAGCGAGTTACAATGAGCAGTTCTTC	CASSSSGLASYNEQFF
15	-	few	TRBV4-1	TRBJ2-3	TGCGCCAGCAGCCTGGACTCTGCCCCCTCAGATACGCAGTATTTT	CASSLDSAPSDTQYF
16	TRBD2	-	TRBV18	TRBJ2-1	TGTGCCAGCTCACCTCCAGCGGGAGGGCCTTACAATGAGCAGTTCTTC	CASSPPAGGPYNEQFF
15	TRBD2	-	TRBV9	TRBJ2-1	TGTGCCAGCAGCGTCAGCGGGAGGCTCGACAATGAGCAGTTCTTC	CASSVSGRLDNEQFF
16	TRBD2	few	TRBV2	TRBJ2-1	TGTGCCAGCACCCCCCAGCGGGGGAGCTCCTACAATGAGCAGTTCTTC	CASTPQRGSSYNEQFF
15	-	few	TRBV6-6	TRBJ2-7	TGTGCCAGCAGTGGATACGACTTTATCCGGGACGAGCAGTACTTC	CASSGYDFIRDEQYF
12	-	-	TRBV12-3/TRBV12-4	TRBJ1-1	TGTGCCAGCAGTTTCTTGGACACTGAAGCTTTCTTT	CASSFLDTEAFF
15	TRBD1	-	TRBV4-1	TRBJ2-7	TGCGCCAGCAGCCAAGAGCAGACAGGGCTTGACGAGCAGTACTTC	CASSQEQTGLDEQYF
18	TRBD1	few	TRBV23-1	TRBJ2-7	TGCGCCAGCAGTCAAGACTTCCGCAGGGGGCGAAGAATATGCGAGCAGTACTTC	CASSQDFRRGRRICEQYF
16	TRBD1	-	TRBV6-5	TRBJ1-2	TGTGCCAGCAGGCAGAGCCCTGGACAGGGGGCGACGGGCTACACCTTC	CASRQSPGQGATGYTF
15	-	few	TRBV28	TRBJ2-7	TGTGCCAGCAGCCCTTGGACAGGGAGGGAGTACGAGCAGTACTTC	CASSPWTGREYEQYF
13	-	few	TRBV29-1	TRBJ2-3	TGCAGCGTTGAACTCGACAGTTCGGATACGCAGTATTTT	CSVELDSSDTQYF
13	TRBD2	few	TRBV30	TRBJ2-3	TGTGCCTGGGCACTAGCGGTCACAGATACGCAGTATTTT	CAWALAVTDTQYF
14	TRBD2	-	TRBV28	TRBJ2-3	TGTGCCAGCAGTTTTGGCCGGGGGGCAGATACGCAGTATTTT	CASSFGRGADTQYF
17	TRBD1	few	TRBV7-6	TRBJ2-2	TGTGCCAGCAGCTTACCCACCAGGGGGCCGGACACCGGGGAGCTGTTTTTT	CASSLPTRGPDTGELFF
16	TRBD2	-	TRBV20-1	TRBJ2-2	TGCAGTGCTAGGTTCTTGCGGGAGAGCAACACCGGGGAGCTGTTTTTT	CSARFLRESNTGELFF
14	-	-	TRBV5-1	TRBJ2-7	TGCGCCAGCAGCTTGTTAGGTTCCTCCTACGAGCAGTACTTC	CASSLLGSSYEQYF
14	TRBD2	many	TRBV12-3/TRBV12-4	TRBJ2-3	TGTGCCAGCAGCCGGACTAGCGGCACAGATACGCAGTATTTT	CASSRTSGTDTQYF
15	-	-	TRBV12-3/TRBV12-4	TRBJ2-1	TGTGCCAGCAGTTCCAACTTGGGGGCCCACAATGAGCAGTTCTTC	CASSSNLGAHNEQFF
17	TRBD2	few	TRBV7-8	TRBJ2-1	TGTGCCAGCAGCTCTCGACTAGCGGGCAAGGTACGCAATGAGCAGTTCTTC	CASSSRLAGKVRNEQFF